This T cell receptor (beta chain) was recovered during a study of blood T cell repertoires in COVID-19. Measured with immunoSEQ multiplex PCR; TCRdb has only the in-frame clones, and not every one. The data show 350,000 to 450,000 clones, 85% to 90% seen once. The CDR3 runs to 15 residues. V lost 5 bases, J lost 5 bases, and 9 bases stayed unmatched. Germline CDR1 is SEHNR and CDR2 is FQNEAQ (reference sequence). This rearrangement joins TRBV7-9 to TRBJ2-7, with 10 positions matching TRBD1. This clonotype originated in a man aged 25 to 40 who had recovered from COVID-19. Sequenced sample: PBMCs or T cells enriched from blood (not recorded which). The CDR3 is CASSPGQGGLHEQYF. CDR3 DNA sequence: TGTGCCAGCAGCCCCGGACAGGGGGGACTCCACGAGCAGTACTTC. Drawing the rest from reference TRBV7-9 and TRBJ2-7, the complete variable domain is DTGVSQNPRHKITKRGQNVTFRCDPISEHNRLYWYRQTLGQGPEFLTYFQNEAQLEKSRLLSDRFSAERPKGSFSTLEIQRTEQGDSAMYLCASSPGQGGLHEQYFGPGTRLTVT.